A selection of T cell receptor beta chains follows, all from one sample in a study of Graves' ophthalmopathy and Graves' hyperthyroidism. TCRdb reanalysed the multiplex PCR reads using MiXCR and keeps one entry per CDR3 protein. The sample holds over a million distinct CDR3 sequences, about two fifths seen once. The specimen sequenced was peripheral blood or thyroid tissue (not recorded which). The receptors stem from an adult man with Graves' hyperthyroidism. Both conserved end residues are part of each CDR3. The order of the fields is J gene, clone size, D gene, V gene, CDR3 DNA, CDR3 protein. A D gene is named only where the DNA matches it firmly. Clone size, where shown, is once, few, many, or a class for clones that have expanded.

TRBJ2-2	-	-	TRBV4-3	TGCGCCAGCAGCCAAGTGGAGGGGACCGGGGAGCTGTTTTTT	CASSQVEGTGELFF
TRBJ2-7	many	TRBD2	TRBV20-1	TGCAGTGCTGGGGGGGAGCCCTACGAGCAGTACTTC	CSAGGEPYEQYF
TRBJ2-2	-	TRBD1	TRBV5-4	TGTGCCAGCAGCTTGGGTGACAGGGGGATTGGCGGGGAGCTGTTTTTT	CASSLGDRGIGGELFF
TRBJ2-7	-	-	TRBV25-1	TGTGCCAGCATCAGTGCCCAGGACAACTCCTACGAGCAGTACTTC	CASISAQDNSYEQYF
TRBJ2-7	-	TRBD2	TRBV20-1	TGCAGTGCTAGACCCCCGGGACTAGCGGTACTAGGGCAGTACTTC	CSARPPGLAVLGQYF
TRBJ1-4	-	TRBD1	TRBV29-1	TGCAGCGACCGGGACAGGGGCGGAGATGAAAAACTGTTTTTT	CSDRDRGGDEKLFF
TRBJ1-2	-	-	TRBV12-3/TRBV12-4	TGTGCCAGCAGACTTACCGGGTCCTATGGCTACACCTTC	CASRLTGSYGYTF
TRBJ2-7	-	-	TRBV9	TGTGCCAGCAGCGTATCGATAGGGGAAGTCGAGCAGTACTTC	CASSVSIGEVEQYF
TRBJ1-4	-	-	TRBV7-9	TGTGCCAGCAGCTCCGCCTATAAAGACCCAAAAAATGAAAAACTGTTTTTT	CASSSAYKDPKNEKLFF
TRBJ1-5	few	-	TRBV27	TGTGCCAGCAGTTTGATCCCTCTACGGGAACCCAATCAGCCCCAGCATTTT	CASSLIPLREPNQPQHF
TRBJ2-2	-	-	TRBV2	TGTGCCAGCAGGGACAGAGTAATTAACACCGGGGAGCTGTTTTTT	CASRDRVINTGELFF
TRBJ1-4	-	TRBD1	TRBV7-2	TGTGCCAGCAGCTTAGGCCCACAGGGGCGAAAACTGTTTTTT	CASSLGPQGRKLFF